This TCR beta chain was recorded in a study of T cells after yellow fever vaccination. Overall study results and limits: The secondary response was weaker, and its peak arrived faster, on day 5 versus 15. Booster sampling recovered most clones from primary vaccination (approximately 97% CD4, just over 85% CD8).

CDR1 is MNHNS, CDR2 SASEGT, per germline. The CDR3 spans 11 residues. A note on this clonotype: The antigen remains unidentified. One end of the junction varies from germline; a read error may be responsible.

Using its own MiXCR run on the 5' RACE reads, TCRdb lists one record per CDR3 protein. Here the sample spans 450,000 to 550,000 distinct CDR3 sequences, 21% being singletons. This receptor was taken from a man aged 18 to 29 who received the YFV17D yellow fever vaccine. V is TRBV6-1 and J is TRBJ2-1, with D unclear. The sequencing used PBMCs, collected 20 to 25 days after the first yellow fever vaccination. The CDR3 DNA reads TGTGCCAGCAGTGAAAAGTACGGTCAGCTCTTC. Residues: CASSEKYGQLF.